Below are 20 T cell receptor beta chains sequenced from a single sample in a study of cytomegalovirus exposure and HLA in healthy donors. Profiling relied on immunoSEQ multiplex PCR, and the TCRdb table lists in-frame clones only, not all of them. The sample records about 56,000 clones, roughly 87% being singletons. The sequenced material came from PBMCs. These receptors were collected from a woman between 18 and 29 years old in good health and CMV-seronegative.

The chain employs TRBV19 and TRBJ2-1, with 9 bases that match TRBD2. V trimming: 1 base; J trimming: 6 bases; junction bases outside the gene matches: 4. CDR1 LNHDA and CDR2 SQIVND come from the germline V gene (reference sequence). This CDR3 spans 15 amino acids. The CDR3 region is CASSIGGRVVNEQFF. The CDR3 DNA sequence: TGTGCCAGTAGTATAGGCGGGAGGGTTGTCAATGAGCAGTTCTTC.

The chain is built from TRBV25-1 and TRBJ2-3; TRBD1 aligns across 8 bases. The V segment lost 1 base and the J segment 0 bases; nucleotides outside the gene matches: 3. CDR3 size: 16 residues. CDR1 and CDR2 (germline): MGHDK, SYGVNS. The CDR3 bases are TGTGCCAGCAGTGAATTGCAGGGGGCTAGCACAGATACGCAGTATTTT. It yields the protein CASSELQGASTDTQYF.

J is TRBJ2-7 and V is TRBV11-1; no definite D call. The CDR3 is 13 amino acids. CDR1 SGHAT and CDR2 FQDESV come from the germline V gene (reference sequence). V shed 6 bases and J shed 2 bases, with 11 bases lying between them. The CDR3 sequence: CASSPTVTYEQYF. The DNA of the CDR3 is TGTGCCAGCAGTCCTACAGTTACCTACGAGCAGTACTTC.

The chain combines TRBV13 with TRBJ2-5; D is uncertain. The CDR3 has 13 amino acids. The V and J ends lost 0 bases and 5 bases respectively, with 7 bases between them. CDR1 and CDR2 from the germline V gene are PRHDT and FYEKMQ (reference sequence). The CDR3 DNA sequence: TGTGCCAGCAGCTTAGGGACTCATGAGACCCAGTACTTC. Protein product: CASSLGTHETQYF.

V and J are TRBV5-6 and TRBJ2-6; 9 nucleotides align to TRBD1. This CDR3 comprises 16 residues. The germline V gene has CDR1 SGHDT and CDR2 YYEEEE. With V trimmed by 2 bases and J by 2 bases, 2 bases remained unmatched. The CDR3 reads CASSFRQGAGANVLTF. CDR3 bases: TGTGCCAGCAGCTTCCGACAGGGGGCTGGGGCCAACGTCCTGACTTTC.

J is TRBJ1-2 and V is TRBV5-6, with D perhaps TRBD1 (5 bases). CDR1 and CDR2 (germline): SGHDT, YYEEEE. The CDR3 length is 14 residues. V was trimmed by 4 bases and J by 5 bases, leaving 15 bases between them. The CDR3 sequence: CASSLGLGAYGYTF. In nucleotides, the CDR3 is TGTGCCAGCAGCCTGGGACTTGGGGCATATGGCTACACCTTC.

This chain connects TRBV27 to TRBJ1-4, with D perhaps matching TRBD1 (5 bases). Germline values: CDR1 MNHEY, CDR2 SMNVEV (reference sequence). Between the trimmed V and J ends, which lost 3 bases and 8 bases, there was a span of 10 bases. This CDR3 comprises 13 residues. The CDR3: CASSLGGGEKLFF. The CDR3 nucleotides read TGTGCCAGCAGTTTGGGGGGTGGAGAAAAACTGTTTTTT.

This rearrangement joins TRBV27 to TRBJ1-2; TRBD1 matches 7 bases. Germline CDR1 MNHEY, CDR2 SMNVEV (reference sequence). The ends lost 5 bases at V and 5 bases at J; junction bases unmatched: 5. The CDR3 runs 13 residues. CDR3 nucleotide sequence: TGTGCCAGCAGTCAGACAGGGCGATATGGCTACACCTTC. Translating it yields CASSQTGRYGYTF.

The chain uses TRBV10-3 and TRBJ2-3, with TRBD2 matching over 7 bases. Trimming at V came to 11 bases and at J to 0 bases, leaving 5 bases not matched to a gene. Germline CDR1 reads ENHRY; CDR2 reads SYGVKD. The CDR3 has 13 residues. CDR3 DNA: TGTGCCTCTCTAGCGGCGAGCACAGATACGCAGTATTTT. Protein: CASLAASTDTQYF.

This clone was seen just once. J is TRBJ1-4 and V is TRBV7-9; no reliable D call. Trimming took 5 bases from V and 5 from J, leaving 18 bases between them. Germline loops: CDR1 SEHNR, CDR2 FQNEAQ (reference sequence). This CDR3 has 16 amino acids. CDR3 in DNA: TGTGCCAGCAGCATTCACCAGGCAGGCTTAAATGAAAAACTGTTTTTT. Protein product: CASSIHQAGLNEKLFF.

The chain joins TRBV13 to TRBJ2-2; 9 nucleotides align to TRBD1. The CDR3 runs 17 residues. With V trimmed by 6 bases and J by 4 bases, 12 bases remained unmatched. The germline V gene encodes CDR1 PRHDT and CDR2 FYEKMQ (reference sequence). CDR3 sequence reads: CASSFSVTGGLTGELFF. The CDR3 nucleotides are TGTGCCAGCAGTTTTTCCGTGACAGGGGGTCTCACCGGGGAGCTGTTTTTT.

The chain links TRBV9 to TRBJ1-1; 10 bases are a match to TRBD1. Germline assignment: CDR1 SGDLS and CDR2 YYNGEE. With 4 bases clipped from V and 7 bases from J, the junction kept 7 bases outside the gene matches. The CDR3 extends over 14 amino acids. DNA for the CDR3: TGTGCCAGCAGCACAGAGGGACAGGGGATTGAAGCTTTCTTT. Amino acid sequence: CASSTEGQGIEAFF.

This clone was detected once. The chain has TRBV7-3 and TRBJ1-2, with TRBD1 matching 9 bases. The CDR3 is 13 amino acids. The germline V gene encodes CDR1 SGHTA and CDR2 FQGTGA. J was trimmed by 6 bases and V by 5 bases; bases with no gene match: 4. The CDR3 nucleotides are TGTGCCAGCAGCCGTGACAGGGGGAATGGCTACACCTTC. Protein: CASSRDRGNGYTF.

V usage is TRBV7-8 and J usage is TRBJ2-3; maybe TRBD1 (6 bases). Germline V gene lookup returns CDR1 SGHVS and CDR2 FQNEAQ. The CDR3 totals 15 residues. V lost 1 base and J lost 6, with 14 bases in between. The CDR3 here is CASSLVAGGRDTQYF. The CDR3 DNA reads as TGTGCCAGCAGCTTAGTAGCTGGGGGCAGGGATACGCAGTATTTT.

The chain uses TRBV30 and TRBJ1-2; D gene uncertain. V was cut by 0 bases and J by 10 bases, with 9 bases left in between. CDR3 length: 11 amino acids. Germline CDR1 and CDR2: GTSNPN and SVGIG (reference sequence). The CDR3 loop is CAWSVRRDYTF. The DNA for the CDR3 is TGTGCCTGGAGTGTACGTAGAGACTACACCTTC.

This CDR3 reads CASSPDMRYGYTF. DNA for the CDR3: TGTGCCAGCAGTCCTGATATGAGGTATGGCTACACCTTC. V gene TRBV28 combines with J gene TRBJ1-2; D gene unclear. CDR3 length: 13 residues. Trimming cost V 5 bases and J 5 bases, with 12 bases left between them. Germline V gene sequence: CDR1 MDHEN, CDR2 SYDVKM.

The chain recombines TRBV10-2 with TRBJ1-4; no reliable D call. V was cut by 6 bases and J by 5 bases, with 10 bases left in between. The CDR3 is 13 amino acids. Germline V gene data show CDR1 as WSHSY and CDR2 as SAAADI. In DNA, the CDR3 is TGCGCCAGCAGACTTACAGAAAATGAAAAACTGTTTTTT. As protein: CASRLTENEKLFF.

This clone was counted a single time. The CDR3 DNA reads as TGTGCCAGCAGCTTGGACAGGGGTTCCGAAAAACTGTTTTTT. The encoded protein is CASSLDRGSEKLFF. V gene TRBV7-2 combines with J gene TRBJ1-4, with 9 bases lining up with TRBD1. After removal of 3 bases from V and 8 bases from J, the junction contained 4 bases not matched to a gene. CDR1 is SGHTA, CDR2 FQGNSA, per germline. This CDR3 has 14 residues.

This sequence joins TRBV6-1 and TRBJ2-7; 8 bases agree with TRBD1. Per germline, CDR1 MNHNS and CDR2 SASEGT. The ends lost 5 bases at V and 0 bases at J; junction bases unmatched: 6. There are 15 residues in the CDR3. The chain's CDR3 is CASSFRQGPSYEQYF. The CDR3 DNA follows: TGTGCCAGCAGTTTTCGACAGGGGCCCTCCTACGAGCAGTACTTC.

The table lists this clone with a count of one. The chain recombines TRBV6-1 with TRBJ2-1; D is possibly TRBD1 (6 bases). CDR1 MNHNS and CDR2 SASEGT come from the germline V gene. Trimming cost V 7 bases and J 4 bases, with 17 bases left between them. The CDR3 spans 15 residues. CDR3 residues: CASTPNRVGYNEQFF. The CDR3 DNA is TGTGCCAGCACCCCGAACAGGGTCGGGTACAATGAGCAGTTCTTC.